This T cell receptor (beta chain) is drawn from a study of CD8+ T cells in alopecia areata. Study background: Each recipient was an approximately 6-10-week-old female C3H/HeJ mouse given skin from an approximately 6-12-month-old C3H/HeJ donor with spontaneous alopecia.

In this sample, this clone turned up many times. As yet, its antigen is unknown. Genes and germline come from the mouse. Read sequence stops 4 residues before the CDR3 end, and the germline J gene provides the missing end. Extraction and reverse transcription of RNA yielded cDNA as the sequencing template. Libraries were prepared by immunoSEQ multiplex PCR; TCRdb keeps only in-frame clonotypes and omits some of them. The sample yields more than 1,500 clones, without any singletons. On the basis of CD4, CD8alpha, NKG2D, NKG2ACE and other markers, pooled cutaneous lymph node cells were sorted. Study findings and constraints: Compared with normal scalp, lesional scalp had higher clonality and more expanded CD8+ clones. Possibly because of HLA-related factors, TCR sharing was less clear across patients than in mice. Sequencing of scalp tissue also captures the resident alphabeta T cells of normal skin.

The length of the CDR3 is 13 residues. The germline V gene has CDR1 FNHDT and CDR2 SITEND (reference sequence). The sequence was obtained from a C3H/HeJ mouse with alopecia areata. Strain MHC haplotype: H2-k. The chain uses TRBV19 and TRBJ2-5; 9 nucleotides line up with TRBD1. Source material: CD8+ T cells sorted from a lymph node. The CDR3 loop reads CASSWTGADTQYF. CDR3 bases read: TGTGCCAGCAGTTGGACAGGGGCGGAC.